These 5 T cell receptor beta chains originate from one sample sequenced in a study of T cell responses to AZD1222 COVID-19 vaccine. The data were produced by immunoSEQ multiplex PCR, yet TCRdb's version contains in-frame clones alone and is incomplete. The sample lists 130,000 or so clones, 85% to 90% occurring once. This sample comprised peripheral blood, obtained on day 0 of AZD1222 vaccination. These TCRs come from an adult in good health.

This chain links TRBV27 with TRBJ2-3; 7 bases match TRBD2. From germline, CDR1 is MNHEY and CDR2 SMNVEV (reference sequence). Trimming removed 10 bases from V and 4 bases from J; junction bases left unmatched: 8. The length of the CDR3 is 13 residues. The CDR3 sequence is CATGGAGADTQYF. The DNA of the CDR3 is TGTGCCACCGGCGGGGCGGGGGCAGATACGCAGTATTTT.

The V call is TRBV15, the J call TRBJ1-6; D may be TRBD1 (5 bases). The CDR3 extends over 17 amino acids. Deletions cut 0 bases from V and 8 bases from J, with 17 bases between. CDR1 LNHNV and CDR2 YYDKDF come from the germline V gene (reference sequence). The CDR3 DNA reads as TGTGCCACCAGCAGAGATCAGGCAGGGTGGAATTATTCACCCCTCCACTTT. Translation gives CATSRDQAGWNYSPLHF.

The chain is built from TRBV6-2 or TRBV6-3 and TRBJ1-2; tentative D call: TRBD1 (6 bases). The CDR3 has 14 amino acids. Germline V CDR1 and CDR2: MNHEY, SVGEGT. Trimming stripped 4 bases from V and 5 bases from J, with 14 bases between. The DNA for the CDR3 is TGTGCCAGCAGTTCCAGGTTGGGGGCTTATGGCTACACCTTC. Translated, it gives CASSSRLGAYGYTF.

The CDR3: CARKSRLENTGELFF. The CDR3 DNA reads as TGTGCCAGGAAAAGCAGACTTGAAAACACCGGGGAGCTGTTTTTT. This chain connects TRBV30 to TRBJ2-2; D ambiguous. CDR1 is GTSNPN, CDR2 SVGIG, per germline (reference sequence). V lost 8 bases, J lost 2 bases, and 18 bases lay in between. CDR3 length equals 15 residues.

V is TRBV5-1 and J is TRBJ1-5, with D possibly being TRBD1 (5 bases). This CDR3 comprises 15 residues. Per germline, CDR1 SGHRS and CDR2 YFSETQ. Between the trimmed V and J ends, which lost 2 bases and 1 base, there was a span of 10 bases. The CDR3 nucleotides are TGCGCCAGCAGCTTATCAGGGATGAGCAATCAGCCCCAGCATTTT. Its protein product is CASSLSGMSNQPQHF.